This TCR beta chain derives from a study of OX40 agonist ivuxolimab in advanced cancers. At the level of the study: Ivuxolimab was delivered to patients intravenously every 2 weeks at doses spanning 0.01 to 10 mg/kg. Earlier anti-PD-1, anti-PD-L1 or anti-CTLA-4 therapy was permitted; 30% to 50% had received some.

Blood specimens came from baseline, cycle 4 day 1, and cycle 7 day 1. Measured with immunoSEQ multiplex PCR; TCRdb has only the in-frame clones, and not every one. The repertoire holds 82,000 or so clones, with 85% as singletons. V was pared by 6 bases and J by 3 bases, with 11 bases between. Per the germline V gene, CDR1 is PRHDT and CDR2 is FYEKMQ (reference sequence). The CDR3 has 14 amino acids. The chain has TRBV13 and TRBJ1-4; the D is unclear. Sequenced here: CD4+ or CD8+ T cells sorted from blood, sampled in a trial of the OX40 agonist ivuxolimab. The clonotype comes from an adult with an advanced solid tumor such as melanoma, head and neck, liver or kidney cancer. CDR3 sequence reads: CASRASGSNEKLFF. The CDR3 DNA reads TGTGCCAGCAGGGCCTCGGGGTCTAATGAAAAACTGTTTTTT.